The 24 T cell receptor beta chains below come from one sample, sequenced in a study of beta chain features in type 1 diabetes. TCRB transcripts that were expressed got sequenced, as all of the isolated RNA had been reverse transcribed. Only in-frame clones appear in the TCRdb table, and some are missing; sequencing was by immunoSEQ multiplex PCR. The table shows around 190,000 clones, with 10% to 15% occurring only once. Material: central memory CD4+ T cells from blood. Receptors originate from a woman aged 18-29 years in good health.

This clone has just a few counts. V and J are TRBV7-2 and TRBJ1-2; D is unclear. The V and J ends lost 5 bases and 0 bases respectively, with 13 bases between them. This CDR3 contains 15 residues. CDR1 is SGHTA, CDR2 FQGNSA, per germline. CDR3 residues: CASSPSGSTNYGYTF. The CDR3 DNA sequence: TGTGCCAGCAGCCCTAGCGGGTCCACTAACTATGGCTACACCTTC.

The V and J genes are TRBV19 and TRBJ2-7; D may be TRBD2 (5 bases). This CDR3 has 14 residues. Germline V gene lookup returns CDR1 LNHDA and CDR2 SQIVND (reference sequence). Deletions cut 5 bases from V and 1 base from J, with 12 bases between. Written as DNA, the CDR3 is TGTGCCAGTAGTCCCAAAGCGGAGTCCTACGAGCAGTACTTC. It translates to CASSPKAESYEQYF.

The chain recombines TRBV27 with TRBJ1-1, with D possibly being TRBD1 (6 bases). V was trimmed by 8 bases and J by 6 bases, leaving 19 bases between them. This CDR3 comprises 14 residues. CDR1 MNHEY and CDR2 SMNVEV come from the germline V gene (reference sequence). The CDR3 loop is CASGQQGQIAEAFF. Here the CDR3 DNA reads TGTGCCAGCGGACAACAGGGACAAATCGCTGAAGCTTTCTTT.

This chain connects TRBV29-1 to TRBJ1-3; D remains unclear. The germline V gene encodes CDR1 SQVTM and CDR2 ANQGSEA. V was pared by 3 bases and J by 1 base, with 7 bases between. This CDR3 region has 13 residues. The CDR3 protein is CSVEEASGNTIYF. The CDR3 coding sequence is TGCAGCGTTGAGGAGGCGTCTGGAAACACCATATATTTT. The variable domain in full, with the rest retrieved from reference TRBV29-1 and TRBJ1-3, is SAVISQKPSRDICQRGTSLTIQCQVDSQVTMMFWYRQQPGQSLTLIATANQGSEATYESGFVIDKFPISRPNLTFSTLTVSNMSPEDSSIYLCSVEEASGNTIYFGEGSWLTVV.

This clone has just a few counts. The chain joins TRBV9 to TRBJ1-2; D not certain. The ends were cut back, 0 bases at V and 0 bases at J, with 9 bases in the middle. Germline V gives CDR1 SGDLS, CDR2 YYNGEE. This CDR3 comprises 15 residues. The CDR3 sequence: CASSVGTEPNYGYTF. In DNA, the CDR3 is TGTGCCAGCAGCGTAGGAACAGAGCCTAACTATGGCTACACCTTC.

The chain uses TRBV25-1 and TRBJ2-1; D might be TRBD1 (5 bases). With 2 bases removed from V and 6 bases from J, the gap between germline ends came to 20 bases. There are 17 residues in the CDR3. Looked up from germline, CDR1 is MGHDK and CDR2 is SYGVNS. The CDR3 reads CASSEGHRLGASNEQFF. The DNA for the CDR3 is TGTGCCAGCAGTGAAGGGCACCGGCTAGGGGCCTCCAATGAGCAGTTCTTC.

The chain has TRBV11-2 and TRBJ2-5; TRBD1 agrees at 7 bases. V lost 4 bases and J lost 2; bases outside the gene matches: 10. This CDR3 contains 16 residues. CDR1 and CDR2 from the germline V gene are SGHAT and FQNNGV. This CDR3 reads CASSSSGQDRQETQYF. CDR3 coding DNA: TGTGCCAGCAGCTCATCCGGACAGGATCGACAAGAGACCCAGTACTTC.

This clone was counted between two and nine times. The chain links TRBV7-2 to TRBJ2-7; a weak D match, TRBD2 (5 bases). Trimming removed 1 base at V and 3 bases at J, with 10 bases between. The CDR3 sequence is 14 residues long. The germline V gene encodes CDR1 SGHTA and CDR2 FQGNSA. CDR3 protein: CASSLEYGGYEQYF. DNA of the CDR3: TGTGCCAGCAGCTTAGAGTACGGAGGCTACGAGCAGTACTTC.

This clone was observed a few times. This rearrangement joins TRBV9 to TRBJ2-5; 7 positions match TRBD1. The trim removed 0 bases at V and 4 bases at J, leaving 6 bases unmatched. The CDR3 loop spans 15 amino acids. CDR1 and CDR2 from the germline V gene are SGDLS and YYNGEE. DNA for the CDR3: TGTGCCAGCAGCGTAGGGACAGGACCTTCAGAGACCCAGTACTTC. Translating gives CASSVGTGPSETQYF.

The chain recombines TRBV4-2 with TRBJ2-1; 13 bases agree with TRBD2. This CDR3 comprises 16 residues. Trimming removed 4 bases from V and 4 bases from J; junction bases left unmatched: 4. Germline CDR1 and CDR2: LGHNA and YNFKEQ. The CDR3 DNA reads as TGTGCCAGCAGCCCCCTGGGACTAGCGGGGTACAATGAGCAGTTCTTC. It encodes CASSPLGLAGYNEQFF.

The chain is built from TRBV5-5 and TRBJ2-7; maybe TRBD1 (6 bases). The V gene's germline CDR1 is SGHKS and CDR2 YYEKEE (reference sequence). V lost 3 bases and J 0 bases, leaving 13 bases between the germline ends. The CDR3 is 15 residues long. The CDR3: CASSSQGTYSYEQYF. CDR3 DNA sequence: TGTGCCAGCAGCTCACAGGGAACCTACTCCTACGAGCAGTACTTC.

V is TRBV29-1 and J is TRBJ2-7, with 7 bases fitting TRBD1. Germline V gene lookup returns CDR1 SQVTM and CDR2 ANQGSEA. The junction had 10 bases not matched to a gene; V was cut back by 6 bases and J by 5 bases. The CDR3 has 13 amino acids. The CDR3 DNA sequence: TGCAGCGTAACGGACAGGATACACAACGAGCAGTACTTC. This sequence encodes CSVTDRIHNEQYF.

Only a few counts were recorded for this clone. The CDR3 bases are TGTGCCTGGAGCGGACAGGGGGCGCAATCTGGAAACACCATATATTTT. Its translation: CAWSGQGAQSGNTIYF. The chain joins TRBV30 to TRBJ1-3; 11 bases line up with TRBD1. The germline V gene encodes CDR1 GTSNPN and CDR2 SVGIG (reference sequence). With V trimmed by 3 bases and J by 1 base, 5 bases remained unmatched. The CDR3 totals 16 residues.

There are a few counts of this clone. This chain uses TRBV19 with TRBJ1-5; TRBD1 is a possible D gene (6 bases). This CDR3 is 13 amino acids long. V was cut by 4 bases and J by 4 bases, with 8 bases left in between. Germline CDR1 and CDR2: LNHDA and SQIVND (reference sequence). The CDR3 loop reads CASSNTGNQPQHF. CDR3 DNA sequence: TGTGCCAGTAGTAATACAGGGAATCAGCCCCAGCATTTT.

The chain employs TRBV11-1 and TRBJ2-3; maybe TRBD2 (6 bases). The germline V gene encodes CDR1 SGHAT and CDR2 FQDESV (reference sequence). The CDR3 contains 15 residues. The V and J ends lost 2 bases and 3 bases respectively, with 12 bases between them. The CDR3 reads CASSLLRTTTDTQYF. The CDR3 DNA is TGTGCCAGCAGCTTACTTCGGACTACAACAGATACGCAGTATTTT.

This clone was observed a few times. At one of its ends the junction is not consistent with the germline gene, which may arise from a read error. The genes are TRBV7-7 and TRBJ2-5; 9 bases line up with TRBD2. Germline assignment: CDR1 SSHAT and CDR2 FNYEAQ (reference sequence). The CDR3 runs to 14 residues. CDR3 nucleotides: TGTGCTAGCAGCCTAGCGGGGAGGCTGGAGACCCAGTACTTC. Its protein product is CASSLAGRLETQYF.

This clone turned up a few times. The V call is TRBV18, the J call TRBJ2-1, with D possibly matching TRBD2 (5 bases). The V gene lost 7 bases and the J gene lost 5 bases, with 12 bases spanning the gap. Germline V lookup: CDR1 KGHSH, CDR2 LQKENI. The CDR3 covers 13 residues. This CDR3 is CASFLQADNEQFF. CDR3 sequence (DNA): TGTGCCAGCTTCCTTCAAGCGGACAATGAGCAGTTCTTC.

This clone was seen a handful of times. This chain uses TRBV10-3 with TRBJ2-7; D perhaps matches TRBD1 (5 bases). CDR1 and CDR2 from the germline V gene are ENHRY and SYGVKD. Between the trimmed V and J ends, which lost 7 bases and 2 bases, there was a span of 15 bases. CDR3 length: 14 residues. The CDR3: CAIKGRPGAYEQYF. CDR3 bases: TGTGCCATCAAGGGGCGGCCTGGGGCCTACGAGCAGTACTTC.

V is TRBV7-3 and J is TRBJ2-2; D is unresolved. The CDR3 has 13 amino acids. Germline lookup yields CDR1 SGHTA and CDR2 FQGTGA. Trimming left V 7 bases short and J 8 bases short, with 14 bases between. The CDR3 sequence is CASNTDPEGELFF. Here the CDR3 DNA reads TGTGCCAGCAACACAGACCCCGAGGGGGAGCTGTTTTTT.

The CDR3 loop is CASSVTTGGEETQYF. CDR3 DNA sequence: TGTGCCAGCAGCGTGACGACAGGGGGCGAAGAGACCCAGTACTTC. This chain connects TRBV9 to TRBJ2-5; TRBD1 aligns across 10 bases. V was clipped by 2 bases and J by 3 bases; unmatched bases: 4. The CDR3 has 15 amino acids. CDR1 and CDR2 (germline): SGDLS, YYNGEE.

This chain links TRBV7-9 with TRBJ1-5; the match to TRBD1 covers 10 bases. J lost 2 bases, V lost 7 bases, and 2 bases had no gene match. The V gene's germline CDR1 is SEHNR and CDR2 FQNEAQ (reference sequence). The CDR3 runs 14 residues. CDR3 bases: TGTGCCAGCACAGGGACAGGGGGCAATCAGCCCCAGCATTTT. This sequence encodes CASTGTGGNQPQHF.

The chain links TRBV14 to TRBJ1-1, with D uncertain. The germline V gene encodes CDR1 SGHDN and CDR2 FVKESK. The germline V and J ends were trimmed by 4 bases and 11 bases, with 20 bases remaining between them. The CDR3 length is 14 residues. CDR3 bases: TGTGCCAGCAGCCTCCGGGCCGGGAAATCTCCGGCTTTCTTT. Translation gives CASSLRAGKSPAFF.

The genes are TRBV11-3 and TRBJ1-1, with no clear D. This CDR3 has 13 residues. Trimming pared 2 bases from V and 2 bases from J, leaving 6 bases between. Germline values: CDR1 SGHNT, CDR2 YENEEA. CDR3 bases: TGTGCCAGCAGCTTACGGGAAAACACTGAAGCTTTCTTT. Protein: CASSLRENTEAFF.

V usage is TRBV4-1 and J usage is TRBJ2-7, with 7 positions matching TRBD2. The CDR3 runs 15 residues. Losses at the gene ends were 1 base for V and 1 base for J; bases not matched to a gene: 4. CDR1 MGHRA and CDR2 YSYEKL come from the germline V gene. CDR3 bases: TGCGCCAGCAGCCAAGCGGCGGGAGTGTCCTACGAGCAGTACTTC. Its protein is CASSQAAGVSYEQYF.